This note documents a single T cell receptor beta chain sequence. Its antigen is undetermined. CDR1 SGHNT and CDR2 YYREEE come from the germline V gene (reference sequence). The CDR3 covers 15 residues. V shed 7 bases, J shed 5 bases, and the junction held 15 bases outside the gene matches. The data are from a study of cytomegalovirus exposure and HLA in healthy donors. Study-level points and caveats: Later analysis found that TCR beta chains associated with HLA were more clonally expanded than other, equally common chains. A later analysis linked a missense DCLRE1C variant to TCR beta V- and J-gene trimming. Overall, roughly 160 TCR beta chains were annotated as cytomegalovirus-associated.

The PCR contained 60 Vbeta and 13 Jbeta primers. Authors' data handling: Among the unique TCR beta chains that a later analysis counted, 80 million to 100 million in all, 10 million to 11 million were shared. Profiling relied on immunoSEQ multiplex PCR, and the TCRdb table lists in-frame clones only, not all of them. V and J calls and clone size are as listed in that table; D and trimming were resolved from the DNA. This sample has some 120,000 clones, with about 68% found just once. Material for sequencing was PBMCs. The origin of this receptor is a woman between 35 and 50 years old in good health and CMV-seropositive. V is TRBV5-4 and J is TRBJ2-7; 7 bases match TRBD2. This CDR3 reads CASFFGGGDSDEQYF. The CDR3 DNA sequence: TGTGCCAGCTTCTTTGGGGGAGGGGACTCGGACGAGCAGTACTTC.